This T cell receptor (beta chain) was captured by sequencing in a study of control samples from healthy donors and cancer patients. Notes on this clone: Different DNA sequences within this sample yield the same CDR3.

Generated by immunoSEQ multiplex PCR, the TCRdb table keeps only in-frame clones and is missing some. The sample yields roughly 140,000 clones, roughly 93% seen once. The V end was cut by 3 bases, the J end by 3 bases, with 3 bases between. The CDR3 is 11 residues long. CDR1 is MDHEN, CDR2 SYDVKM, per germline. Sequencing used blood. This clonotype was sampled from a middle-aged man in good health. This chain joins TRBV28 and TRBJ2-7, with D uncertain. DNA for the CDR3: TGTGCCAGCAGTTTGGGCTACGAGCAGTACTTC. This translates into CASSLGYEQYF.